The 12 T cell receptor beta chains reported below all come from one sample, sequenced in a study of blood T cells in healthy people across ages. The authors ran a second PCR of about 7 to 11 cycles using a sample-barcoded 5' primer and a J-beta primer mix. TCRdb reprocessed the 5' RACE reads via MiXCR and lists one record per CDR3 protein. Among fewer than 800,000 distinct CDR3 sequences listed, 20% to 30% were seen once. This sample was also put to use in a study of T cells of mothers and their children.

Sequenced: blood. The source is a boy younger than 18 in good health.

The J gene is TRBJ2-3, the V gene TRBV9; D might be TRBD1 (6 bases). From germline, CDR1 is SGDLS and CDR2 YYNGEE. CDR3 size: 15 residues. V lost 4 bases to trimming and J lost 0 bases, with 12 bases between them. CDR3 amino acids: CASSQDRLSTDTQYF. CDR3 DNA sequence: TGTGCCAGCAGCCAGGACAGACTTAGCACAGATACGCAGTATTTT. Based on the CDR3 plus reference TRBV9 and TRBJ2-3, the full variable domain is DSGVTQTPKHLITATGQRVTLRCSPRSGDLSVYWYQQSLDQGLQFLIQYYNGEERAKGNILERFSAQQFPDLHSELNLSSLELGDSALYFCASSQDRLSTDTQYFGPGTRLTVL.

This clonotype was picked up a small number of times. The chain links TRBV7-9 to TRBJ2-6; perhaps TRBD1 as D (5 bases). The CDR3 sequence is 16 residues long. Trimming removed 8 bases from V and 3 bases from J, with 17 bases in between. Germline V lookup: CDR1 SEHNR, CDR2 FQNEAQ (reference sequence). CDR3 coding DNA: TGTGCCAGCCACACAGTGTTGGGGCTTGGGGCCAACGTCCTGACTTTC. Protein product: CASHTVLGLGANVLTF.

The rearrangement links TRBV27 to TRBJ2-1, with D maybe TRBD1 (6 bases). The ends were cut back, 9 bases at V and 1 base at J, with 16 bases in the middle. This CDR3 has 15 amino acids. Germline CDR1 MNHEY, CDR2 SMNVEV (reference sequence). The CDR3 sequence: CASHIGGASYNEQFF. CDR3 DNA: TGTGCCAGTCATATAGGGGGAGCTTCCTACAATGAGCAGTTCTTC.

The chain has TRBV9 and TRBJ2-1; D is perhaps TRBD1 or TRBD2 (6 bases each). The CDR3 has 15 amino acids. The germline CDR1 and CDR2 sequences are SGDLS and YYNGEE. V lost 2 bases and J 2 bases, leaving 11 bases between the germline ends. In nucleotides, the CDR3 is TGTGCCAGCAGCGTGGGGGGCCAAACCTACAATGAGCAGTTCTTC. This encodes CASSVGGQTYNEQFF.

This clonotype was seen once. The V and J genes are TRBV29-1 and TRBJ1-2; D unresolved. This CDR3 has 11 residues. Looked up from germline, CDR1 is SQVTM and CDR2 is ANQGSEA. Trimming took 2 bases from V and 13 from J, leaving 14 bases between them. The CDR3: CSVERGRSFTF. The CDR3 coding sequence is TGCAGCGTTGAAAGAGGACGCAGCTTCACCTTC.

The chain employs TRBV27 and TRBJ2-5; a weak D match, TRBD2 (6 bases). Germline V lookup: CDR1 MNHEY, CDR2 SMNVEV (reference sequence). This CDR3 spans 14 amino acids. Trimming took 5 bases from V and 5 from J, leaving 15 bases between them. For the CDR3, the DNA is TGTGCCAGCAGTAGGTTCCCTAGCGCTGAGACCCAGTACTTC. Protein: CASSRFPSAETQYF.

V is TRBV7-2 and J is TRBJ2-5; TRBD2 aligns across 12 bases. V trimming: 7 bases; J trimming: 5 bases; junction bases outside the gene matches: 2. Germline CDR1 SGHTA, CDR2 FQGNSA. The CDR3 loop spans 13 amino acids. CDR3 nucleotide sequence: TGTGCCAGCAAACTAGCGGGGGGTGAGACCCAGTACTTC. Amino acid sequence: CASKLAGGETQYF.

V and J are TRBV6-5 and TRBJ2-7, with D maybe TRBD2 (5 bases). Trimming stripped 8 bases from V and 3 bases from J, with 17 bases between. From germline, CDR1 is MNHEY and CDR2 SVGAGI. This CDR3 region has 14 residues. The CDR3 protein is CASGVGSLLYEQYF. The CDR3 DNA is TGTGCCAGCGGAGTAGGGAGTCTCCTCTACGAGCAGTACTTC.

The V call is TRBV9, the J call TRBJ2-1; TRBD2 aligns across 12 bases. Germline CDR1 and CDR2: SGDLS and YYNGEE. The CDR3 runs to 18 residues. V lost 0 bases to trimming and J lost 6 bases; unmatched junction nucleotides: 10. Here the CDR3 reads CASSVGTSGNVVGNEQFF. The CDR3, as DNA: TGTGCCAGCAGCGTAGGGACTAGCGGGAATGTCGTGGGCAATGAGCAGTTCTTC. The variable domain in full, completed from reference TRBV9 and TRBJ2-1, reads DSGVTQTPKHLITATGQRVTLRCSPRSGDLSVYWYQQSLDQGLQFLIQYYNGEERAKGNILERFSAQQFPDLHSELNLSSLELGDSALYFCASSVGTSGNVVGNEQFFGPGTRLTVL.

The gene calls are TRBV5-1 and TRBJ2-2; D gene unclear. With 4 bases removed from V and 3 bases from J, the gap between germline ends came to 16 bases. This CDR3 is 16 amino acids long. Germline CDR1 is SGHRS and CDR2 is YFSETQ. The CDR3 here is CASSHTDLSDTGELFF. The CDR3 bases are TGCGCCAGCAGCCATACGGACCTATCGGACACCGGGGAGCTGTTTTTT.

This clonotype was seen more than once but under ten times. The chain combines TRBV28 with TRBJ2-5, with D hard to call. CDR1 is MDHEN, CDR2 SYDVKM, per germline. V was pared by 3 bases and J by 2 bases, with 7 bases between. The CDR3 runs 13 residues. Written as DNA, the CDR3 is TGTGCCAGCAGTTTTGTAAAGCAAGAGACCCAGTACTTC. Translation gives CASSFVKQETQYF.

The chain has TRBV10-3 and TRBJ1-2, with D perhaps matching TRBD1 (5 bases). This CDR3 comprises 12 residues. Trimming removed 6 bases at V and 7 bases at J, with 12 bases between. Germline CDR1 is ENHRY and CDR2 is SYGVKD. The CDR3 loop is CAIRDTLRGYTF. For the CDR3, the DNA is TGTGCCATCAGGGACACGCTTCGTGGCTACACCTTC.